The 21 T cell receptor beta chains listed next were all sequenced from one sample in a study of blood T cell repertoires in COVID-19. Sequenced by immunoSEQ multiplex PCR; TCRdb stores in-frame clones only, minus some. In the table there are more than 35,000 clones, around 90% of which are singletons. The sample was peripheral blood. These receptors all come from a man between 60 and 75 years old with acute or convalescent COVID-19.

This chain uses TRBV6-1 with TRBJ2-2; tentative D call: TRBD1 (5 bases). V was pared by 1 base and J by 2 bases, with 14 bases between. The CDR3 is made up of 17 amino acids. CDR1 is MNHNS, CDR2 SASEGT, per germline. As DNA, the CDR3 is TGTGCCAGCAGTGAAGGGTTGTATCAGGGAAACACCGGGGAGCTGTTTTTT. It is translated as CASSEGLYQGNTGELFF.

This chain joins TRBV27 and TRBJ2-1; 9 bases are a match to TRBD2. V shed 5 bases, J shed 8 bases, and the junction held 7 bases outside the gene matches. Germline V gives CDR1 MNHEY, CDR2 SMNVEV (reference sequence). This CDR3 comprises 14 residues. The CDR3 region has the DNA TGTGCCAGCAGTCTACCGGGACTAGCTGATGAGCAGTTCTTC. It specifies CASSLPGLADEQFF.

This chain connects TRBV20-1 to TRBJ1-4, with TRBD1 as a possible D gene (6 bases). The CDR3 has 14 residues. The germline gives CDR1 DFQATT, CDR2 SNEGSKA (reference sequence). The germline V and J ends were trimmed by 3 bases and 3 bases, with 11 bases remaining between them. CDR3: CSASQAGANEKLFF. Here the CDR3 DNA reads TGCAGTGCTAGTCAGGCAGGGGCTAATGAAAAACTGTTTTTT.

The chain links TRBV15 to TRBJ2-3; TRBD2 agrees at 9 bases. V was pared by 4 bases and J by 2 bases, with 4 bases of the junction left unmatched. Germline V lookup: CDR1 LNHNV, CDR2 YYDKDF (reference sequence). CDR3 length: 15 residues. CDR3 sequence reads: CATSNPSGATDTQYF. Written as DNA, the CDR3 is TGTGCCACCAGCAATCCTAGCGGGGCCACAGATACGCAGTATTTT.

This clone was found once. The CDR3 reads CASSLDGQGVTEAFF. CDR3 nucleotides: TGCGCCAGCAGCTTGGACGGACAGGGAGTCACTGAAGCTTTCTTT. The V call is TRBV5-1, the J call TRBJ1-1; TRBD1 matches 8 bases. Germline V gene sequence: CDR1 SGHRS, CDR2 YFSETQ. Unmatched junction bases numbered 5, after V lost 0 bases and J lost 4 bases. This CDR3 contains 15 residues.

The V call is TRBV3-1 (or the pseudogene TRBV3-2), the J call TRBJ1-1; a possible D gene is TRBD1 (5 bases). The germline CDR1 and CDR2 sequences are LGHDT and YNNKEL (reference sequence). The V end was cut by 2 bases, the J end by 8 bases, with 9 bases between. The CDR3 contains 12 residues. The CDR3 region is CASSQTSGEAFF. The CDR3 coding sequence is TGTGCCAGCAGCCAAACTTCAGGGGAAGCTTTCTTT.

The rearrangement joins TRBV19 to TRBJ1-5; 9 nucleotides match TRBD1. Germline loops: CDR1 LNHDA, CDR2 SQIVND (reference sequence). The CDR3 covers 16 residues. J was trimmed by 7 bases and V by 1 base; bases with no gene match: 8. CDR3 residues: CASSIVAQGANQPQHF. In nucleotides, the CDR3 is TGTGCCAGTAGTATAGTTGCACAGGGGGCTAACCAGCCCCAGCATTTT.

The V and J genes are TRBV5-6 and TRBJ2-5; D not resolved. Trimming removed 3 bases at V and 4 bases at J, with 13 bases between. CDR1 SGHDT and CDR2 YYEEEE come from the germline V gene. There are 14 residues in the CDR3. CDR3 bases: TGTGCCAGCAGCTCTGAGGCGCAGTTAGAGACCCAGTACTTC. This translates into CASSSEAQLETQYF. Combining the CDR3 with reference TRBV5-6 and TRBJ2-5 gives the whole variable domain DAGVTQSPTHLIKTRGQQVTLRCSPKSGHDTVSWYQQALGQGPQFIFQYYEEEERQRGNFPDRFSGHQFPNYSSELNVNALLLGDSALYLCASSSEAQLETQYFGPGTRLLVL.

The V and J genes are TRBV5-1 and TRBJ2-3; TRBD2 agrees at 8 bases. The CDR3 consists of 14 residues. Unmatched junction bases numbered 8, after V lost 7 bases and J lost 4 bases. Germline values: CDR1 SGHRS, CDR2 YFSETQ. CDR3 sequence: CASGAGVSADTQYF. The CDR3, as DNA: TGCGCCAGCGGAGCGGGAGTTTCAGCAGATACGCAGTATTTT.

V usage is TRBV11-2 and J usage is TRBJ2-1; D perhaps matches TRBD1 (6 bases). V was cut by 8 bases and J by 8 bases, with 19 bases left in between. The CDR3 runs 14 residues. Germline CDR1 SGHAT, CDR2 FQNNGV. CDR3 residues: CASRLQGRWYEQFF. Written as DNA, the CDR3 is TGTGCCAGCCGCCTACAGGGAAGGTGGTATGAGCAGTTCTTC.

This clone was counted between two and nine times. V and J are TRBV5-6 and TRBJ2-7; 10 bases are shared with TRBD2. Germline CDR1 reads SGHDT; CDR2 reads YYEEEE. V gave up 0 bases and J gave up 9 bases; unmatched junction bases: 6. This CDR3 is built from 14 residues. CDR3 residues: CASSLGLAGEGQYF. The CDR3 nucleotides read TGTGCCAGCAGCTTGGGTCTAGCGGGAGAAGGGCAGTACTTC.

V gene TRBV7-9 combines with J gene TRBJ2-1; tentative D call: TRBD2 (7 bases). V was trimmed by 5 bases and J by 6 bases, leaving 11 bases between them. Germline V gene sequence: CDR1 SEHNR, CDR2 FQNEAQ (reference sequence). The CDR3 is made up of 13 amino acids. CDR3 in amino acids: CASSPGGRNEQFF. CDR3 DNA sequence: TGTGCCAGCAGCCCCGGGGGGCGCAATGAGCAGTTCTTC.

V usage is TRBV3-1 (or the pseudogene TRBV3-2) and J usage is TRBJ2-1, with D possibly TRBD1 on 5 matching bases. Trimming cost V 5 bases and J 3 bases, with 8 bases left between them. This CDR3 has 13 residues. Germline loops: CDR1 LGHDT, CDR2 YNNKEL (reference sequence). The CDR3 region has the DNA TGTGCCAGCAGCAGACAGCTCTACAATGAGCAGTTCTTC. Its protein is CASSRQLYNEQFF.

The chain links TRBV2 to TRBJ2-5; 9 positions agree with TRBD2. Trimming took 5 bases from V and 6 from J; bases not matched to a gene: 10. Germline loops: CDR1 SNHLY, CDR2 FYNNEI. The CDR3 has 15 amino acids. CDR3 loop: CASSTYSGRRQTQYF. CDR3 sequence (DNA): TGTGCCAGCAGTACCTATAGCGGGAGACGGCAGACCCAGTACTTC.

This chain uses TRBV18 with TRBJ2-5; 8 nucleotides line up with TRBD1. CDR1 is KGHSH and CDR2 is LQKENI in the germline V gene. Trimming took 1 base from V and 5 from J; bases not matched to a gene: 15. The CDR3 sequence is 18 residues long. The CDR3 is CASSPLGTGTVRGETQYF. DNA of the CDR3: TGTGCCAGCTCACCACTCGGGACAGGAACCGTCAGGGGGGAGACCCAGTACTTC.

V gene TRBV5-4 combines with J gene TRBJ2-1; 9 nucleotides match TRBD2. The V gene end was trimmed by 4 bases and the J gene end by 6 bases; junction bases not matched to a gene: 11. This CDR3 contains 16 residues. Germline V CDR1 and CDR2: SGHNT, YYREEE (reference sequence). The CDR3, as DNA: TGTGCCAGCAGCCCAGAGGGCGGGAGGGTTAGCAATGAGCAGTTCTTC. Translation gives CASSPEGGRVSNEQFF.

The V call is TRBV4-2, the J call TRBJ2-3; TRBD2 agrees at 9 bases. V lost 0 bases, J lost 2 bases, and 9 bases stayed unmatched. Germline-derived CDR1 and CDR2 are LGHNA and YNFKEQ. The CDR3 loop spans 18 amino acids. The CDR3 loop is CASSQDRAGGVYTDTQYF. CDR3 coding DNA: TGTGCCAGCAGCCAAGATCGGGCGGGGGGGGTTTACACAGATACGCAGTATTTT.

This chain links TRBV5-1 with TRBJ2-1; 13 nucleotides align to TRBD2. The CDR3 is made up of 16 amino acids. V lost 6 bases to trimming and J lost 10 bases; unmatched junction nucleotides: 13. Germline V lookup: CDR1 SGHRS, CDR2 YFSETQ. The CDR3 region is CASTTGGLAGEEEQFF. The CDR3 DNA follows: TGCGCCAGCACCACTGGAGGACTAGCGGGAGAGGAAGAGCAGTTCTTC.

The chain has TRBV3-1 (or the pseudogene TRBV3-2) and TRBJ2-3; 7 bases are a match to TRBD2. Germline lookup yields CDR1 LGHDT and CDR2 YNNKEL (reference sequence). The CDR3 totals 15 residues. V dropped 1 base and J dropped 4; count of bases not matched to a gene: 5. The CDR3 is CASSQGGGRADTQYF. CDR3 DNA: TGTGCCAGCAGCCAAGGGGGCGGGAGAGCAGATACGCAGTATTTT.

The rearrangement uses TRBV2 and TRBJ2-2, with D unresolved. Trimming took 3 bases from V and 0 from J, leaving 5 bases between them. The CDR3 loop spans 14 amino acids. CDR1 SNHLY and CDR2 FYNNEI come from the germline V gene. CDR3 nucleotide sequence: TGTGCCAGCAGTGACAACTCGAACACCGGGGAGCTGTTTTTT. Amino acids: CASSDNSNTGELFF.

V is TRBV12-3 or TRBV12-4 and J is TRBJ1-2; possible D gene TRBD1, 6 bases. This CDR3 region has 13 residues. V shed 7 bases and J shed 2 bases, with 11 bases lying between them. CDR3 in DNA: TGTGCCAGCATGCCGGACAGAAACTATGGCTACACCTTC. Protein product: CASMPDRNYGYTF.